Presented here are 23 T cell receptor beta chains from one specimen sequenced in a study of OX40 agonist ivuxolimab in advanced cancers. The table came from immunoSEQ multiplex PCR; TCRdb's copy has only in-frame clones and leaves some out. This table has 30,000 or so clones, 90% appearing once. This sample comprised CD4+ or CD8+ T cells sorted from blood, obtained in a trial of the OX40 agonist ivuxolimab. These receptors originate from an adult with an advanced solid tumor such as melanoma, head and neck, liver or kidney cancer.

The rearrangement joins TRBV4-3 to TRBJ2-7, with TRBD2 as a possible D gene (6 bases). CDR1 is LGHNA and CDR2 is YSLEER in the germline V gene. Trimming shortened V by 0 bases and J by 4 bases, and 10 bases separated the two germline ends. CDR3 length: 14 residues. The CDR3 region is CASSQDRERYEQYF. CDR3 nucleotide sequence: TGCGCCAGCAGCCAAGACCGGGAGAGGTACGAGCAGTACTTC.

V and J are TRBV10-3 and TRBJ2-6, with D unclear. The germline V gene encodes CDR1 ENHRY and CDR2 SYGVKD. Trimming removed 4 bases at V and 1 base at J, with 2 bases between. This CDR3 comprises 13 residues. CDR3 protein: CAISGSGANVLTF. The CDR3 DNA reads TGTGCCATCAGTGGATCTGGGGCCAACGTCCTGACTTTC.

The chain has TRBV6-6 and TRBJ1-1, with a tentative D call TRBD1 (5 bases). CDR3 length equals 13 residues. Trimming took 7 bases from V and 8 from J, leaving 17 bases between them. The germline gives CDR1 MNHNY, CDR2 SVGAGI (reference sequence). CDR3 sequence (DNA): TGTGCCAGCATCGAACCCGGGGGAGGGGAAGCTTTCTTT. It encodes CASIEPGGGEAFF.

The rearrangement joins TRBV27 to TRBJ2-7, with 9 bases fitting TRBD1. This CDR3 contains 14 residues. The germline gives CDR1 MNHEY, CDR2 SMNVEV (reference sequence). The junction had 3 bases not matched to a gene; V was cut back by 3 bases and J by 3 bases. CDR3 amino acids: CASSFGTGFYEQYF. CDR3 coding DNA: TGTGCCAGCAGTTTCGGGACAGGGTTCTACGAGCAGTACTTC.

This clone is judged medium-sized (0.01 to 0.1%). The chain uses TRBV11-3 and TRBJ2-2; no firm D call. The CDR3 length is 14 residues. Trimming shortened V by 5 bases and J by 4 bases, and 11 bases separated the two germline ends. Germline CDR1 is SGHNT and CDR2 is YENEEA. The CDR3 sequence is CASSPGPTTGELFF. The CDR3 bases are TGTGCCAGCAGCCCTGGACCTACCACCGGGGAGCTGTTTTTT.

This clone was seen only once. The rearrangement joins TRBV29-1 to TRBJ2-5; 7 bases agree with TRBD2. The CDR3 is made up of 14 amino acids. The V gene's germline CDR1 is SQVTM and CDR2 ANQGSEA. V gave up 3 bases and J gave up 6 bases; unmatched junction bases: 10. The CDR3 DNA reads TGCAGCGTTGATCTGCGGGAGATGGGCCAGACCCAGTACTTC. Amino acids: CSVDLREMGQTQYF.

The chain uses TRBV6-5 and TRBJ2-3; the D gene is possibly TRBD2 (7 bases). The CDR3 sequence is 14 residues long. Germline V CDR1 and CDR2: MNHEY, SVGAGI. V was clipped by 6 bases and J by 6 bases, with 16 bases between them. CDR3 sequence (DNA): TGTGCCAGCAGCCATGCGGGGGCGCTTGATACGCAGTATTTT. It is translated as CASSHAGALDTQYF.

In its sample, this clone was seen once. The V and J genes are TRBV5-5 and TRBJ2-7, with 11 bases matching TRBD1. Germline CDR1 reads SGHKS; CDR2 reads YYEKEE (reference sequence). Trimming took 4 bases from V and 5 from J; bases not matched to a gene: 17. The CDR3 is made up of 18 amino acids. The CDR3 is CASSPGQGAQSLSHEQYF. In nucleotides, the CDR3 is TGTGCCAGCAGCCCCGGACAGGGGGCCCAATCCCTATCCCACGAGCAGTACTTC.

The chain employs TRBV7-8 and TRBJ2-7, with D perhaps TRBD2 (5 bases). The CDR3 has 17 amino acids. Germline V gene sequence: CDR1 SGHVS, CDR2 FQNEAQ. V lost 3 bases to trimming and J lost 2 bases, with 20 bases between them. The CDR3 spells CASSFGVVWAEAYEQYF. In DNA form, the CDR3 reads TGTGCCAGCAGCTTTGGGGTCGTCTGGGCGGAGGCCTACGAGCAGTACTTC. The full variable domain, with the rest looked up from reference TRBV7-8 and TRBJ2-7, is GAGVSQSPRYKVAKRGQDVALRCDPISGHVSLFWYQQALGQGPEFLTYFQNEAQLDKSGLPSDRFFAERPEGSVSTLKIQRTQQEDSAVYLCASSFGVVWAEAYEQYFGPGTRLTVT.

The gene calls are TRBV6-6 and TRBJ1-2; a possible D gene is TRBD1 (5 bases). The CDR3 is 12 amino acids. Germline-derived CDR1 and CDR2 are MNHNY and SVGAGI (reference sequence). Trimming stripped 8 bases from V and 8 bases from J, with 15 bases between. The CDR3 sequence: CASGTATLGYTF. CDR3 coding DNA: TGTGCCAGCGGGACCGCGACCTTGGGCTACACCTTC.

The chain recombines TRBV6-5 with TRBJ2-5; perhaps TRBD1 as D (6 bases). Trimming took 0 bases from V and 2 from J, leaving 10 bases between them. The CDR3 sequence is 15 residues long. Germline assignment: CDR1 MNHEY and CDR2 SVGAGI. CDR3 nucleotide sequence: TGTGCCAGCAGTTACTCGACAGGCTATCAAGAGACCCAGTACTTC. It codes for CASSYSTGYQETQYF.

The gene calls are TRBV14 and TRBJ2-7; 11 bases align to TRBD2. The CDR3 is 16 amino acids. The V segment lost 2 bases and the J segment 4 bases; nucleotides outside the gene matches: 7. CDR1 is SGHDN, CDR2 FVKESK, per germline. CDR3 in DNA: TGTGCCAGCAGCCAATATTTGACTAGCGGGATTTACGAGCAGTACTTC. Amino acids: CASSQYLTSGIYEQYF. Combining the CDR3 with reference TRBV14 and TRBJ2-7 gives the whole variable domain EAGVTQFPSHSVIEKGQTVTLRCDPISGHDNLYWYRRVMGKEIKFLLHFVKESKQDESGMPNNRFLAERTGGTYSTLKVQPAELEDSGVYFCASSQYLTSGIYEQYFGPGTRLTVT.

The chain couples TRBV11-3 to TRBJ2-7; D perhaps matches TRBD2 (6 bases). The V and J ends lost 2 bases and 0 bases respectively, with 8 bases between them. This CDR3 spans 14 amino acids. The germline V gene has CDR1 SGHNT and CDR2 YENEEA. The CDR3 nucleotides are TGTGCCAGCAGCTTAAGTAGCGGCTCCTACGAGCAGTACTTC. It specifies CASSLSSGSYEQYF. Drawing the rest from reference TRBV11-3 and TRBJ2-7, the complete variable domain is EAGVVQSPRYKIIEKKQPVAFWCNPISGHNTLYWYLQNLGQGPELLIRYENEEAVDDSQLPKDRFSAERLKGVDSTLKIQPAELGDSAVYLCASSLSSGSYEQYFGPGTRLTVT.

The chain couples TRBV7-9 to TRBJ2-7; 11 nucleotides agree with TRBD1. The germline V gene has CDR1 SEHNR and CDR2 FQNEAQ (reference sequence). The trim removed 5 bases at V and 3 bases at J, leaving 6 bases unmatched. The length of the CDR3 is 15 residues. As DNA, the CDR3 is TGTGCCAGCAGCGGAAGGGACAGGGGGATCTACGAGCAGTACTTC. Translation: CASSGRDRGIYEQYF.

The CDR3 loop reads CAIPGRYGRVTGELFF. The DNA for the CDR3 is TGTGCCATCCCGGGACGGTACGGGAGGGTCACCGGGGAGCTGTTTTTT. The V and J genes are TRBV5-8 and TRBJ2-2; 8 bases match TRBD2. The CDR3 extends over 16 amino acids. Unmatched junction bases numbered 14, after V lost 9 bases and J lost 4 bases. CDR1 is SGHTS and CDR2 is YDEGEE in the germline V gene.

The chain carries TRBV5-6 and TRBJ2-3; unclear D gene. V was pared by 4 bases and J by 4 bases, with 19 bases between. The germline gives CDR1 SGHDT, CDR2 YYEEEE. This CDR3 region has 16 residues. CDR3 sequence reads: CASSSRRAYPADTQYF. CDR3 coding DNA: TGTGCCAGCAGCAGCCGACGGGCCTACCCAGCAGATACGCAGTATTTT.

The chain employs TRBV6-4 and TRBJ1-5; D is undetermined. The CDR3 loop spans 19 amino acids. V shed 3 bases and J shed 0 bases, with 21 bases lying between them. Germline loops: CDR1 MRHNA, CDR2 SNTAGT. The chain's CDR3 is CASSEVRARRVYSNQPQHF. The CDR3, as DNA: TGTGCCAGCAGTGAAGTCCGTGCCAGGAGGGTATATAGCAATCAGCCCCAGCATTTT.

The gene calls are TRBV21-1 and TRBJ2-1; whether TRBD2, the table's D call, matches the DNA was not checked. TRBV21-1 is a pseudogene locus. The CDR3 spans 11 residues. CDR3 bases: TGTGCCAGCCCTAGGGAGGGGAGCGGGTTCTTC. Amino acids: CASPREGSGFF.

J is TRBJ2-1 and V is TRBV4-1; 9 bases line up with TRBD2. CDR1 is MGHRA and CDR2 is YSYEKL in the germline V gene. The J segment lost 9 bases and the V segment lost 0 bases, leaving 12 bases of the junction unmatched. The CDR3 loop spans 17 amino acids. The CDR3 coding sequence is TGCGCCAGCAGCCAAGATAGCCTAGCGGGGAAGGTGGGTGAGCAGTTCTTC. Encoded protein: CASSQDSLAGKVGEQFF.

This chain connects TRBV19 to TRBJ2-7; TRBD2 agrees at 13 bases. The germline V gene has CDR1 LNHDA and CDR2 SQIVND (reference sequence). The CDR3 sequence is 15 residues long. V lost 5 bases and J lost 6; bases outside the gene matches: 7. The CDR3 nucleotides are TGTGCCAGTAGTCCATGGACTAGCGGGAGTCCCGAGCAGTACTTC. It translates to CASSPWTSGSPEQYF.

The V gene is TRBV7-9, the J gene TRBJ1-2; maybe TRBD1 (5 bases). The CDR3 sequence is 15 residues long. CDR1 is SEHNR and CDR2 is FQNEAQ in the germline V gene (reference sequence). Trimming cost V 4 bases and J 1 base, with 13 bases left between them. CDR3 nucleotides: TGTGCCAGCAGCTGGCCGGGACGGGATAACTATGGCTACACCTTC. This sequence encodes CASSWPGRDNYGYTF.

The chain employs TRBV27 and TRBJ2-5, with D possibly being TRBD2 (6 bases). CDR3 length equals 15 residues. CDR1 and CDR2 (germline): MNHEY, SMNVEV (reference sequence). Trimming took 4 bases from V and 5 from J, leaving 17 bases between them. In nucleotides, the CDR3 is TGTGCCAGCAGTTCGTGGGACTCTAGGTTGGAGACCCAGTACTTC. Its protein is CASSSWDSRLETQYF.

The genes are TRBV6-5 and TRBJ2-5, with D unclear. V lost 0 bases and J 2 bases, leaving 10 bases between the germline ends. CDR3 size: 15 residues. CDR1 and CDR2 from the germline V gene are MNHEY and SVGAGI. Written as DNA, the CDR3 is TGTGCCAGCAGTTACTCTGGCTACGATCAAGAGACCCAGTACTTC. Its protein is CASSYSGYDQETQYF.